The 30 T cell receptor beta chains reported below all come from one sample, sequenced in a study of T cells after yellow fever vaccination. TCRdb re-analysed the 5' RACE reads in MiXCR, keeping a single row per CDR3 protein. The sample carries approximately 240,000 distinct CDR3 sequences, around 3.5% recorded once. Sample: PBMCs, taken 15 days after the yellow fever booster vaccination. The receptors here all came from a man aged 18 to 29 who received the YFV17D yellow fever vaccine.

The table lists this clonotype with many counts. In DNA, the CDR3 is TGCAGTGCTGCATCAACCTACAATGAGCAGTTCTTC. Residues: CSAASTYNEQFF. The chain is built from TRBV20-1 and TRBJ2-1, with D uncertain. The CDR3 length is 12 residues. V dropped 5 bases and J dropped 2 bases, with 7 bases sitting between them. Germline values: CDR1 DFQATT, CDR2 SNEGSKA (reference sequence).

This clonotype was recorded at least ten times. V gene TRBV4-1 combines with J gene TRBJ2-2; the match to TRBD1 covers 9 bases. There are 16 residues in the CDR3. Germline-derived CDR1 and CDR2 are MGHRA and YSYEKL. J was trimmed by 5 bases and V by 1 base; bases with no gene match: 5. CDR3 coding DNA: TGCGCCAGCAGCCAAGTTAACAGGGGGCTTACCGGGGAGCTGTTTTTT. Protein sequence: CASSQVNRGLTGELFF.

V and J are TRBV6-1 and TRBJ2-5; D gene uncertain. The CDR3 runs 14 residues. Germline V gene sequence: CDR1 MNHNS, CDR2 SASEGT. The V gene lost 4 bases and the J gene lost 8 bases, with 17 bases spanning the gap. In DNA form, the CDR3 reads TGTGCCAGCAGTGGGACCCCCATGGTTGGAACCCAGTACTTC. Amino acid sequence: CASSGTPMVGTQYF.

This clonotype appeared many times. The chain combines TRBV7-2 with TRBJ2-7; TRBD2 matches 8 bases. Germline V gene sequence: CDR1 SGHTA, CDR2 FQGNSA. Trimming cost V 1 base and J 7 bases; bases outside gene matches: 9. The CDR3 consists of 15 residues. Written as DNA, the CDR3 is TGTGCCAGCAGCTTAGGCGGGGGGACTTCGGGGGAGCAGTACTTC. It is translated as CASSLGGGTSGEQYF.

In this sample, this clonotype turned up many times. The rearrangement uses TRBV29-1 and TRBJ1-2; 9 positions match TRBD1. The CDR3 consists of 12 residues. Germline CDR1 and CDR2: SQVTM and ANQGSEA. Trimming at V came to 7 bases and at J to 5 bases, leaving 5 bases not matched to a gene. The CDR3 nucleotides are TGCAGCGAGGGGGACAGGGATTATGGCTACACCTTC. Its protein product is CSEGDRDYGYTF.

This clonotype was observed at least ten times. The V and J genes are TRBV7-9 and TRBJ1-1; D not resolved. Deletions cut 0 bases from V and 0 bases from J, with 5 bases between. The CDR3 is made up of 14 amino acids. The V gene's germline CDR1 is SEHNR and CDR2 FQNEAQ (reference sequence). The CDR3 sequence: CASSLANMNTEAFF. The CDR3 DNA reads as TGTGCCAGCAGCTTAGCCAACATGAACACTGAAGCTTTCTTT.

This clonotype was counted many times. The gene calls are TRBV6-5 and TRBJ2-1; the match to TRBD2 covers 9 bases. Germline V lookup: CDR1 MNHEY, CDR2 SVGAGI. The CDR3 has 15 amino acids. V shed 2 bases and J 8 bases; nucleotides not matched to a gene: 7. This CDR3 reads CASSYLSAGGDEQFF. The CDR3 coding sequence is TGTGCCAGCAGTTACCTATCAGCGGGGGGCGATGAGCAGTTCTTC.

This clonotype was detected ten times or more. The V and J genes are TRBV7-2 and TRBJ2-5, with 13 positions matching TRBD2. Trimming removed 5 bases from V and 5 bases from J; junction bases left unmatched: 8. Germline CDR1 SGHTA, CDR2 FQGNSA. The CDR3 contains 16 residues. This CDR3 is CASSRSEGLAGETQYF. The CDR3 DNA reads as TGTGCCAGCAGCCGAAGTGAGGGACTAGCGGGGGAGACCCAGTACTTC.

The J gene is TRBJ2-3, the V gene TRBV9; D unresolved. The germline V gene encodes CDR1 SGDLS and CDR2 YYNGEE. The CDR3 has 12 amino acids. Trimming cost V 3 bases and J 2 bases, with 4 bases left between them. The CDR3 here is CASSGATDTQYF. The DNA of the CDR3 is TGTGCCAGCAGCGGGGCCACAGATACGCAGTATTTT. Based on the CDR3 plus reference TRBV9 and TRBJ2-3, the full variable domain is DSGVTQTPKHLITATGQRVTLRCSPRSGDLSVYWYQQSLDQGLQFLIQYYNGEERAKGNILERFSAQQFPDLHSELNLSSLELGDSALYFCASSGATDTQYFGPGTRLTVL.

The sample holds many counts of this clonotype. CDR3 sequence (DNA): TGCAGTGCGGGTGGACTAGCGGGGGGCACAAGCTCCTACAATGAGCAGTTCTTC. It specifies CSAGGLAGGTSSYNEQFF. The chain combines TRBV20-1 with TRBJ2-1; 14 nucleotides line up with TRBD2. V lost 6 bases and J lost 0; bases outside the gene matches: 10. The length of the CDR3 is 18 residues. CDR1 and CDR2 from the germline V gene are DFQATT and SNEGSKA (reference sequence).

This clonotype has at least ten counts. The genes are TRBV12-3 or TRBV12-4 and TRBJ1-2; 9 bases are a match to TRBD1. The CDR3 extends over 15 amino acids. The ends lost 5 bases at V and 3 bases at J; junction bases unmatched: 7. The CDR3, as DNA: TGTGCCAGCAGTCCAACAGGGGGCGCTTACTATGGCTACACCTTC. This gives the protein CASSPTGGAYYGYTF.

This clonotype was found many times. This rearrangement joins TRBV24-1 to TRBJ2-3; TRBD2 agrees at 13 bases. The CDR3 is made up of 16 amino acids. The junction had 2 bases not matched to a gene; V was cut back by 6 bases and J by 0 bases. CDR1 and CDR2 from the germline V gene are KGHDR and SFDVKD. This CDR3 is CATSRTSGGSTDTQYF. CDR3 nucleotides: TGTGCCACCAGTCGGACTAGCGGGGGCAGCACAGATACGCAGTATTTT.

This clonotype came up many times. V and J are TRBV20-1 and TRBJ1-5, with D tentatively TRBD1 (6 bases). Germline loops: CDR1 DFQATT, CDR2 SNEGSKA (reference sequence). The CDR3 runs 16 residues. Trimming took off 0 bases at V and 3 bases at J, with 15 bases between the two ends. CDR3 sequence reads: CSARDVTGNSNQPQHF. CDR3 in DNA: TGCAGTGCTAGAGATGTAACAGGGAATTCCAATCAGCCCCAGCATTTT.

In the case of this clonotype: A much larger clone differs from this one at a single base, so this may be a read error. The V and J genes are TRBV6-6 and TRBJ2-7; D might be TRBD1 (6 bases). Germline-derived CDR1 and CDR2 are MNHNY and SVGAGI (reference sequence). The CDR3 contains 13 residues. CDR3 amino acids: CASSYSTARDKHF. CDR3 bases: TGTGCCAGCAGTTACTCGACGGCCCGGGACAAACACTTC.

The table lists this clonotype with many counts. The chain employs TRBV12-3 or TRBV12-4 and TRBJ2-2; TRBD1 is a possible D gene (6 bases). V lost 5 bases and J lost 3, with 13 bases in between. The length of the CDR3 is 15 residues. DNA for the CDR3: TGTGCCAGCAGTCTTAGGGGGTTCGACACCGGGGAGCTGTTTTTT. Translated: CASSLRGFDTGELFF.

The table lists this clonotype with many counts. The V and J genes are TRBV25-1 and TRBJ2-2; D possibly corresponds to TRBD1 (6 bases). The ends were cut back, 8 bases at V and 0 bases at J, with 13 bases in the middle. This CDR3 comprises 15 residues. CDR1 and CDR2 from the germline V gene are MGHDK and SYGVNS. The CDR3 DNA is TGTGCCAGCGGGTTGGGGACACCGAACACCGGGGAGCTGTTTTTT. Encoded protein: CASGLGTPNTGELFF.

This clonotype was recorded at least ten times. The genes are TRBV5-4 and TRBJ1-1; tentatively, D is TRBD1 (6 bases). The CDR3 contains 14 residues. The V end lost 2 bases, the J end lost 5 bases, and 13 bases lay between the germline ends. Germline V gene data show CDR1 as SGHNT and CDR2 as YYREEE (reference sequence). The CDR3 loop is CASSFGGAETEAFF. The CDR3 nucleotides read TGTGCCAGCAGCTTCGGGGGGGCAGAAACTGAAGCTTTCTTT.

This clonotype was recorded a few times. The chain couples TRBV7-2 to TRBJ1-1, with unresolved D. Between the trimmed V and J ends, which lost 5 bases and 8 bases, there was a span of 15 bases. This CDR3 spans 13 amino acids. In germline, CDR1 is SGHTA, CDR2 FQGNSA. The CDR3, as DNA: TGTGCCAGCAGCCTAAGACCCACCGGGGAAGCTTTCTTT. Translation: CASSLRPTGEAFF. The variable domain in full, with the rest retrieved from reference TRBV7-2 and TRBJ1-1, is GAGVSQSPSNKVTEKGKDVELRCDPISGHTALYWYRQSLGQGLEFLIYFQGNSAPDKSGLPSDRFSAERTGGSVSTLTIQRTQQEDSAVYLCASSLRPTGEAFFGQGTRLTVV.

This clonotype came up many times. This chain connects TRBV7-2 to TRBJ1-1, with unresolved D. Trimming shortened V by 3 bases and J by 0 bases, and 8 bases separated the two germline ends. The germline V gene has CDR1 SGHTA and CDR2 FQGNSA. The CDR3 is 14 residues long. Here the CDR3 reads CASSFLVVNTEAFF. CDR3 DNA: TGTGCCAGCAGCTTCCTAGTAGTGAACACTGAAGCTTTCTTT.

This clonotype was counted many times. CDR3 sequence reads: CASSEGPSTGELFF. The CDR3 nucleotides are TGTGCCAGCAGTGAAGGTCCCTCAACCGGGGAGCTGTTTTTT. The chain combines TRBV6-1 with TRBJ2-2; D is undetermined. Trimming cost V 1 base and J 5 bases, with 8 bases left between them. The CDR3 spans 14 residues. Germline CDR1 MNHNS, CDR2 SASEGT.

This clonotype was counted ten times or more. The chain combines TRBV20-1 with TRBJ2-7; unclear D gene. V lost 1 base to trimming and J lost 6 bases, with 13 bases between them. The V gene's germline CDR1 is DFQATT and CDR2 SNEGSKA (reference sequence). The CDR3 runs to 13 residues. The CDR3 loop reads CSARVYSVSEQYV. CDR3 sequence (DNA): TGCAGTGCTAGAGTGTACTCGGTCTCCGAGCAGTACGTC.

This clonotype was observed at least ten times. This chain connects TRBV4-3 to TRBJ1-6; D is unclear. The CDR3 is made up of 15 amino acids. Germline CDR1 LGHNA, CDR2 YSLEER. V dropped 4 bases and J dropped 9 bases, with 16 bases sitting between them. The CDR3 nucleotides read TGCGCCAGCAGCCGCATAGGAGAGGGAACTTCACCCCTCCACTTT. Translating gives CASSRIGEGTSPLHF.

The sample holds many counts of this clonotype. The genes are TRBV5-1 and TRBJ2-3; perhaps TRBD1 as D (5 bases). CDR1 and CDR2 (germline): SGHRS, YFSETQ. The CDR3 is 16 residues long. V lost 0 bases, J lost 4 bases, and 15 bases lay in between. The CDR3 protein is CASSLGVGHEADTQYF. The CDR3 DNA follows: TGCGCCAGCAGCTTGGGGGTAGGACATGAAGCAGATACGCAGTATTTT. Full variable domain (rest looked up from reference TRBV5-1 and TRBJ2-3): KAGVTQTPRYLIKTRGQQVTLSCSPISGHRSVSWYQQTPGQGLQFLFEYFSETQRNKGNFPGRFSGRQFSNSRSEMNVSTLELGDSALYLCASSLGVGHEADTQYFGPGTRLTVL.

This clonotype has a count of ten or more. The chain combines TRBV3-1 with TRBJ2-7; no clear D gene. Germline-derived CDR1 and CDR2 are LGHDT and YNNKEL (reference sequence). V was clipped by 5 bases and J by 0 bases, with 14 bases between them. This CDR3 spans 15 amino acids. CDR3 sequence (DNA): TGTGCCAGCAGCACCTCTGCCTTCTTCTCCTACGAGCAGTACTTC. Protein: CASSTSAFFSYEQYF.

This clonotype was seen repeatedly, ten times or more. The CDR3: CASSAGQAEAFF. Written as DNA, the CDR3 is TGTGCCAGCAGCGCAGGACAGGCTGAAGCTTTCTTT. The V call is TRBV7-9, the J call TRBJ1-1, with 7 positions matching TRBD1. CDR3 length: 12 residues. The V gene end was trimmed by 5 bases and the J gene end by 6 bases; junction bases not matched to a gene: 3. Germline V CDR1 and CDR2: SEHNR, FQNEAQ (reference sequence).

This clonotype was detected ten times or more. The V gene is TRBV6-5, the J gene TRBJ2-1; unclear D gene. The germline V gene has CDR1 MNHEY and CDR2 SVGAGI. The CDR3 spans 14 residues. V was clipped by 1 base and J by 9 bases, with 13 bases between them. Here the CDR3 reads CASSYLGNGFEQFF. CDR3 nucleotides: TGTGCCAGCAGTTACTTGGGGAACGGGTTTGAGCAGTTCTTC.

This clonotype was found a few times. This sequence joins TRBV23-1 and TRBJ2-2; tentatively, D is TRBD1 (5 bases). TRBV23-1 is known as an ORF, though its function is uncertain. V was clipped by 6 bases and J by 6 bases, with 23 bases between them. This CDR3 is 17 amino acids long. DNA for the CDR3: TGCGCCAGCAGCCTTCGTGGGGCTAGAGGTCGATCCGGGGAGCTGTTTTTT. This codes for CASSLRGARGRSGELFF.

This clonotype showed up many times. The chain has TRBV20-1 and TRBJ2-3; D tentatively fits TRBD1 or TRBD2 (6 bases each). The V end was cut by 1 base, the J end by 3 bases, with 11 bases between. The CDR3 covers 14 residues. Germline loops: CDR1 DFQATT, CDR2 SNEGSKA (reference sequence). CDR3 DNA sequence: TGCAGTGCTAGAGTCCCGGGGGCAACAGATACGCAGTATTTT. This translates into CSARVPGATDTQYF.

This clonotype was observed a handful of times. The CDR3 region is CASSRDRGTSPLHF. The CDR3 DNA is TGTGCCAGCAGCCGAGACAGGGGAACTTCACCCCTCCACTTT. This chain connects TRBV27 to TRBJ1-6, with 8 bases aligning to TRBD1. V shed 6 bases, J shed 9 bases, and the junction held 7 bases outside the gene matches. The CDR3 is made up of 14 amino acids. CDR1 and CDR2 (germline): MNHEY, SMNVEV (reference sequence).

This clonotype has a count of ten or more. The chain links TRBV25-1 to TRBJ2-7, with D uncertain. CDR3 size: 13 residues. Trimming removed 5 bases at V and 6 bases at J, with 14 bases between. Looked up from germline, CDR1 is MGHDK and CDR2 is SYGVNS. CDR3 bases: TGTGCCAGCAGTCCCGGGTCTTCCAGCGAGCAGTACTTC. This translates into CASSPGSSSEQYF.